This is a list of T cell receptor beta chains from one sample in a study of T-cell memory formation after mild COVID-19. A single record per CDR3 protein comes from TCRdb applying MiXCR to the 5' RACE reads. The sample has around 250,000 distinct CDR3 sequences; 16% are singletons. Sequencing was done on a sample of PBMCs or a T cell subset sorted from them (not recorded which). These receptors originate from a man between 18 and 29 years old who had mild COVID-19 (a few samples of this study predate the infection). Cell type and time point are not known. The conserved cysteine and the conserved F or W are not part of the CDR3 here. The order of the fields is V gene, J gene, CDR3 protein.

>TRBV6-2/TRBV6-3|TRBJ2-1
ASSWGPAWSEQF
>TRBV20-1|TRBJ2-7
SASPGVPSQQY
>TRBV24-1|TRBJ2-3
ATSPGTRGSTDTQY
>TRBV4-2|TRBJ2-5
ASSQGTGKGETQY
>TRBV11-2|TRBJ2-3
ASSPGTSGGATSTDTQY
>TRBV20-1|TRBJ2-2
SAFDTGELF
>TRBV12-3/TRBV12-4|TRBJ1-4
ASSLVNEKLF
>TRBV12-3/TRBV12-4|TRBJ2-1
ASSLGFSKEQF
>TRBV19|TRBJ1-4
ASGRTPTNEKLF
>TRBV4-3|TRBJ1-1
ASSQEWDRNTEAF
>TRBV4-2|TRBJ1-1
ASSSSTGTSTEAF
>TRBV12-5|TRBJ1-2
ASGLRGAGGYT
>TRBV6-2/TRBV6-3|TRBJ2-1
ARDAREQF
>TRBV5-6|TRBJ2-1
ASSVGQRNGNEQF
>TRBV7-9|TRBJ1-2
ASSLSGTVSYGYT
>TRBV7-7|TRBJ2-5
ASSPWGQETQY
>TRBV12-3/TRBV12-4|TRBJ1-5
ASSGGGLQPQH
>TRBV7-2|TRBJ2-5
ASSLEVGGETQY
>TRBV29-1|TRBJ1-5
SVADGVLGNQPQH
>TRBV7-2|TRBJ1-4
ASSSDRGIEKLF
>TRBV9|TRBJ2-5
ASSVMGTQETQY
>TRBV28|TRBJ1-2
ASSSAQARGGYT
>TRBV14|TRBJ2-4
ASSRSLGGIQY
>TRBV7-2|TRBJ2-3
ASSLVSGALRSDTQY
>TRBV29-1|TRBJ1-1
SVDPGAGAGTEAF
>TRBV9|TRBJ1-6
ASSVVGDTYNSPLH
>TRBV29-1|TRBJ1-2
SVVGRNYGYT
>TRBV20-1|TRBJ1-2
SARGAENRGGGYT
>TRBV5-1|TRBJ1-5
ASSPGRGSDNQPQH
>TRBV11-2|TRBJ2-7
ASSSPGAGEQY
>TRBV28|TRBJ1-6
ASSSLQKSPLH
>TRBV7-8|TRBJ2-1
ASSLGEDYNEQF
>TRBV4-2|TRBJ2-3
ASSQRHPSGTDTQY
>TRBV4-2|TRBJ2-6
ASTYGGGQVTGANVLT
>TRBV24-1|TRBJ2-1
ATSDPYNEQF
>TRBV4-3|TRBJ2-1
ASSQDLSDSGDNEQF
>TRBV3-1|TRBJ1-1
ASSNGASEAF
>TRBV2|TRBJ2-2
ANGGANTGELF
>TRBV6-5|TRBJ2-3
ASSSGGAGTDTQY
>TRBV6-2/TRBV6-3|TRBJ1-2
ASRPGQGFRYT
>TRBV20-1|TRBJ2-4
SARERAKNIQY
>TRBV18|TRBJ1-1
ASSPGGPNTEAF
>TRBV7-9|TRBJ1-6
ASSDENRVWSPLH
>TRBV4-1|TRBJ2-1
ASSQEDTSYNEQF
>TRBV12-5|TRBJ2-3
ASGLGLGVRRTDTQY
>TRBV29-1|TRBJ2-7
SVIRDTPLYEQY
>TRBV7-2|TRBJ2-1
ASSPSWVSDEQF
>TRBV5-1|TRBJ2-3
ASSLMQPRTDTQY
>TRBV7-2|TRBJ2-7
ASSPDRGSYEQY
>TRBV6-2/TRBV6-3|TRBJ2-7
ASSLPTSGSLYEQY
>TRBV7-2|TRBJ2-7
ASSPWTGLTYEQY
>TRBV5-1|TRBJ2-1
ASSWGLAGPDYNEQF
>TRBV27|TRBJ2-7
ASSLSGAYEQY
>TRBV6-6|TRBJ1-5
ASSWGQPQH
>TRBV5-1|TRBJ1-1
ASSTLAVGTEAF
>TRBV7-9|TRBJ2-1
ATTGGGSYNEQF
>TRBV7-9|TRBJ2-5
ASSLAQLQETQY